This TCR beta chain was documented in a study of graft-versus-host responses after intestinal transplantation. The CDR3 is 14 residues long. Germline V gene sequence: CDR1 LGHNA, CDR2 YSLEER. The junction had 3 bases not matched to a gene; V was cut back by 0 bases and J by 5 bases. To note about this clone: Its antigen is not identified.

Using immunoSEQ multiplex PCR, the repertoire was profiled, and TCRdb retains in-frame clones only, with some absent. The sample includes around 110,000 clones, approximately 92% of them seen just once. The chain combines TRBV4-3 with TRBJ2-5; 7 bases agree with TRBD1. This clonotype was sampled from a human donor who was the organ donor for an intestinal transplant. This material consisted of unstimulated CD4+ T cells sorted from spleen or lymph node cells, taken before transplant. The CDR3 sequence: CASSQDPRGETQYF. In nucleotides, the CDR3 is TGCGCCAGCAGCCAAGATCCCAGGGGGGAGACCCAGTACTTC.